The rows below give T cell receptor beta chains drawn from one sample of a study of blood T cell repertoires in COVID-19. TCRdb keeps only in-frame clones here, not all; method: immunoSEQ multiplex PCR. The sample has some 190,000 clones; about 82% are singletons. The sequenced sample consisted of PBMCs or T cells enriched from blood (not recorded which). These receptors were taken from a man in his forties with acute COVID-19. Both conserved end residues are part of each CDR3. A D gene is named only where the DNA matches it firmly. A row's size may be missing; if present it is once, few, many or a size class.

v_gene	j_gene	len	d_gene	abundance	CDR3nt	CDR3aa
TRBV4-1	TRBJ2-3	18	TRBD2	NA	TGCGCCAGCAGCCAAGATCCCCGGACTAGCTCGGGGACAGATACGCAGTATTTT	CASSQDPRTSSGTDTQYF
TRBV7-9	TRBJ2-5	14	NA	once	TGTGCCAGCAGCTTGGGCAGGGAGGTAGAGACCCAGTACTTC	CASSLGREVETQYF
TRBV5-4	TRBJ2-2	14	NA	NA	TGTGCCAGCAGCTTAGCGATTGACACCGGGGAGCTGTTTTTT	CASSLAIDTGELFF
TRBV12-3/TRBV12-4	TRBJ1-6	11	NA	few	TGTGCCAGCAGTTCCTCCTTACCCCTCCACTTT	CASSSSLPLHF
TRBV11-2	TRBJ1-2	15	NA	NA	TGTGCCAGCAGCCTCTCAGTAGTCGACTCCTATGGCTACACCTTC	CASSLSVVDSYGYTF
TRBV5-6	TRBJ1-5	14	TRBD1	NA	TGTGCCAGCAGCATTGCAGGGGGGAATCAGCCCCAGCATTTT	CASSIAGGNQPQHF
TRBV28	TRBJ2-3	19	NA	once	TGTGCCAGCTACCCAGGGCGTCGGGAGACCCTTTTGGGCACAGATACGCAGTATTTT	CASYPGRRETLLGTDTQYF
TRBV9	TRBJ2-1	14	NA	NA	TGTGCCAGCAGCGTAGGGGGCAGCTCCCATGAGCAGTTCTTC	CASSVGGSSHEQFF
TRBV11-2	TRBJ2-4	17	NA	NA	TGTGCCAGCAGCTTAAGGCTCTGGCAGGGGGCCAAAAACATTCAGTACTTC	CASSLRLWQGAKNIQYF
TRBV18	TRBJ1-5	20	NA	NA	TGTGCCAGCTCATCAAAGGCCGGGACTGACGTACCTCAGGGCAATCAGCCCCAGCATTTT	CASSSKAGTDVPQGNQPQHF
TRBV25-1	TRBJ2-7	14	NA	NA	TGTGCCAGCAGTTCGAGACAGGCGGATCACGAGCAGTACTTC	CASSSRQADHEQYF
TRBV30	TRBJ2-1	13	NA	NA	TGTGCCTGGAGCCCCCAATCCTACAATGAGCAGTTCTTC	CAWSPQSYNEQFF
TRBV28	TRBJ2-4	12	NA	NA	TGTGCCAGCAGTTTTGGCCCAAACATTCAGTACTTC	CASSFGPNIQYF
TRBV5-1	TRBJ2-7	14	TRBD2	NA	TGCGCCAGCAGCTATCTAGCGGAGAAATACGAGCAGTACTTC	CASSYLAEKYEQYF
TRBV10-3	TRBJ1-1	14	NA	NA	TGTGCCATCAACCGAGTCCCGGAGGTCACTGAAGCTTTCTTT	CAINRVPEVTEAFF
TRBV10-3	TRBJ2-7	14	TRBD2	once	TGTGCCATCAGTGAGTCTGGCGGGAGTTACGAGCAGTACTTC	CAISESGGSYEQYF
TRBV7-9	TRBJ2-5	15	TRBD2	NA	TGTGCCAGCAGCCCCGCAGCGGGAGCGGGGGAGACCCAGTACTTC	CASSPAAGAGETQYF
TRBV5-1	TRBJ1-1	15	TRBD1	NA	TGCGCCAGCAGCTTGGACGGACAGGGGGTGACTGAAGCTTTCTTT	CASSLDGQGVTEAFF
TRBV7-2	TRBJ2-1	15	NA	NA	TGTGCCAGCAGCTTAGGCAGTGTGGCCTACAATGAGCAGTTCTTC	CASSLGSVAYNEQFF
TRBV28	TRBJ2-5	15	TRBD2	NA	TGTGCCAGCGGGACCGCAAGCGGGAGTGAAACGGCCCAGTACTTC	CASGTASGSETAQYF
TRBV28	TRBJ1-1	16	NA	NA	TGTGCCAGCAGTCCCCCCTCGCGCAGGGCTGGCACTGAAGCTTTCTTT	CASSPPSRRAGTEAFF
TRBV25-1	TRBJ2-6	15	TRBD1	NA	TGTGCCTCTAGTCTACAGGGGACTGGGGCCAACGTCCTGACTTTC	CASSLQGTGANVLTF
TRBV19	TRBJ1-1	17	TRBD1	NA	TGTGCCAGTACCCTTCGGACAGGTAGACATTCGAACACTGAAGCTTTCTTT	CASTLRTGRHSNTEAFF
TRBV2	TRBJ2-1	15	TRBD2	NA	TGTGCCAGCAGTGGTGCGGGAGGGCGGCCCAATGAGCAGTTCTTC	CASSGAGGRPNEQFF
TRBV5-4	TRBJ2-3	14	NA	NA	TGTGCCAGCAGCCGCGAGGTAAAGACAGATACGCAGTATTTT	CASSREVKTDTQYF
TRBV5-6	TRBJ1-2	14	NA	NA	TGTGCCAGCAGCTTACCAGGGTATGCGGGGGGCTACACCTTC	CASSLPGYAGGYTF
TRBV10-3	TRBJ1-3	15	NA	NA	TGTGCCCACGGATGGGGAGAACGCTCTGGAAACACCATATATTTT	CAHGWGERSGNTIYF
TRBV6-2/TRBV6-3	TRBJ1-6	14	NA	NA	TGTGCCAGCAGTTACTCGACTACCCATTCACCCCTCCACTTT	CASSYSTTHSPLHF
TRBV29-1	TRBJ2-7	14	NA	NA	TGCAGCGTCGACTCGACAGGTGGTAGCTACGAGCAGTACTTC	CSVDSTGGSYEQYF
TRBV7-9	TRBJ1-2	11	NA	NA	TGTGCCAGCAGCCGGGAATCTGGCTACACCTTC	CASSRESGYTF
TRBV12-3/TRBV12-4	TRBJ1-2	13	NA	NA	TGTGCCAGCAGTAAACAGGGAGTAGGGGGCTACACCTTC	CASSKQGVGGYTF
TRBV25-1	TRBJ2-7	14	NA	NA	TGTGCCAGCAGCGGGACACAGAGTACCTACGAGCAGTACTTC	CASSGTQSTYEQYF
TRBV4-2	TRBJ2-3	15	NA	NA	TGTGCCAGCAGCCGGGCAGCGGGCCTCACAGATACGCAGTATTTT	CASSRAAGLTDTQYF
TRBV15	TRBJ1-2	15	NA	once	TGTGCCACCAGCAGTGGACCCGGGGGTTACTATGGCTACACCTTC	CATSSGPGGYYGYTF
TRBV12-3/TRBV12-4	TRBJ1-2	13	NA	NA	TGTGCCAGCAGTTTCGCAGAAAACTATGGCTACACCTTC	CASSFAENYGYTF
TRBV19	TRBJ1-4	14	NA	NA	TGTGCCAGTAGTATGGAAAGGGGTAATGAAAAACTGTTTTTT	CASSMERGNEKLFF
TRBV29-1	TRBJ2-7	16	NA	NA	TGCAGCGCCCGGGGGTCTTCAGGGGGTAGAGGCGACGAGCAGTACTTC	CSARGSSGGRGDEQYF
TRBV7-9	TRBJ1-1	13	TRBD1	NA	TGTGCCAGCAGCACAAACAGGGGTGGTAAAGCTTTCTTT	CASSTNRGGKAFF
TRBV7-5	TRBJ1-2	15	NA	NA	TGTGCCAGAAGCGCTCGACAGGGCCCCTTGTCGGGCTACACCTTC	CARSARQGPLSGYTF
TRBV5-6	TRBJ2-5	13	NA	NA	TGTGCCAGCAGCTCACAGGGTTTGGAGACCCAGTACTTC	CASSSQGLETQYF
TRBV9	TRBJ2-7	14	TRBD1	NA	TGTGCCAGCAGCGTGACAGGGGAGGACTACGAGCAGTACTTC	CASSVTGEDYEQYF
TRBV29-1	TRBJ2-7	12	NA	NA	TGCAGCGTTTATACAGAGACCTACGAGCAGTACTTC	CSVYTETYEQYF
TRBV7-3	TRBJ2-3	15	TRBD2	NA	TGTGCCAGCAGCGGACTAGCGGGCCCCACAGATACGCAGTATTTT	CASSGLAGPTDTQYF